This TCR beta chain was recovered during a study of T cell responses to AZD1222 COVID-19 vaccine. Study results and limitations: Most donors were white British and more were female, and clonal diversity was possibly underestimated.

A remark on this clone: Its specificity is unknown.

The assay was immunoSEQ multiplex PCR, and TCRdb's table has in-frame clones only and misses some. This sample yields fewer than 110,000 clones, of which 75% to 95% are seen a single time; 5.5% to 7% belongs to the top ten. This CDR3 region has 15 residues. Germline V lookup: CDR1 SEHNR, CDR2 FQNEAQ (reference sequence). V was shortened by 6 bases and J by 6 bases, with 18 bases between the two germline ends. V usage is TRBV7-9 and J usage is TRBJ2-1, with D possibly being TRBD2 (6 bases). The sample consisted of peripheral blood, taken 28 days after the second AZD1222 dose. The clonotype originates from an adult who received the AZD1222 COVID-19 vaccine. DNA of the CDR3: TGTGCCAGCAGTTTAAGCGGGTATCCTTTCAATGAGCAGTTCTTC. Its translation: CASSLSGYPFNEQFF.